This record looks at one T cell receptor (beta chain) sequence and its context. Data came from immunoSEQ multiplex PCR; TCRdb stores just in-frame clones and leaves some out. The profile shows several thousand clones, 85% to 95% of them singletons. These data belong to a study of T cell repertoires in ileal Crohn's disease. The V and J ends lost 1 base and 7 bases, in that order; junction bases with no gene match: 8. The V gene's germline CDR1 is SEHNR and CDR2 FQNEAQ (reference sequence). The CDR3 loop spans 15 amino acids. The V call is TRBV7-9, the J call TRBJ1-1; 8 positions agree with TRBD1. The sequencing sample was made of ileal tissue. The clonotype originates from an adult with Crohn's disease. The CDR3 bases are TGTGCCAGCAGCTTAGTCGGACAGGGCGGAGATGAAGCTTTCTTT. Its translation is CASSLVGQGGDEAFF. The variable domain in full, completed from reference TRBV7-9 and TRBJ1-1, reads DTGVSQNPRHKITKRGQNVTFRCDPISEHNRLYWYRQTLGQGPEFLTYFQNEAQLEKSRLLSDRFSAERPKGSFSTLEIQRTEQGDSAMYLCASSLVGQGGDEAFFGQGTRLTVV.